The 25 T cell receptor beta chains presented below share a single source sample, sequenced in a study of blood T cell repertoires in COVID-19 (dated by TCRdb to 2019 to 2021). Preparation of the library involved the immunoSEQ multiplex PCR assay. TCRdb mirrors the immuneACCESS table, restricted to in-frame sequences. Some clones are absent from its copies; in checked studies, under half trace to an unresolved V gene, and the reason for the others is unknown. The sample data list about 370,000 clones, and roughly nine tenths of these were observed just once. The ten largest clones take up approximately 3% of the sample. The material sequenced was peripheral blood. These TCRs come from a woman in her 30s with COVID-19, enrolled during active disease.

The chain employs TRBV12-3 or TRBV12-4 and TRBJ1-1; D ambiguous. The CDR3 extends over 12 amino acids. The germline V and J ends were trimmed by 6 bases and 3 bases, with 8 bases remaining between them. The CDR3 protein is CASRADDTEAFF. In DNA, the CDR3 is TGTGCCAGCAGAGCGGACGACACTGAAGCTTTCTTT.

V is TRBV25-1 and J is TRBJ2-1; 8 nucleotides agree with TRBD2. Germline V gene lookup returns CDR1 MGHDK and CDR2 SYGVNS. J was trimmed by 2 bases and V by 2 bases; bases with no gene match: 5. The length of the CDR3 is 16 residues. The CDR3 spells CASSEDKREPYNEQFF. The CDR3 region has the DNA TGTGCCAGCAGTGAAGACAAGCGGGAGCCCTACAATGAGCAGTTCTTC. The entire variable domain, with the rest obtained from reference TRBV25-1 and TRBJ2-1, is as follows: EADIYQTPRYLVIGTGKKITLECSQTMGHDKMYWYQQDPGMELHLIHYSYGVNSTEKGDLSSESTVSRIRTEHFPLTLESARPSHTSQYLCASSEDKREPYNEQFFGPGTRLTVL.

The table lists this clone with a count of one. The chain uses TRBV12-1 and TRBJ1-2. TRBV12-1 is a pseudogene segment. The CDR3 consists of 14 residues. CDR3 residues: CASSFDGGAYGYTF. In DNA form, the CDR3 reads TGTGCCAGCAGCTTTGATGGGGGGGCCTATGGCTACACCTTC.

CDR3 protein: CASSFLPGQGGTDTQYF. As DNA, the CDR3 is TGCGCCAGCAGCTTCTTACCGGGACAAGGGGGCACAGATACGCAGTATTTT. The chain links TRBV5-1 to TRBJ2-3; weak D call: TRBD1 (6 bases). This CDR3 has 17 residues. The germline V and J ends were trimmed by 2 bases and 1 base, with 17 bases remaining between them. Germline V gene sequence: CDR1 SGHRS, CDR2 YFSETQ.

The chain is built from TRBV2 and TRBJ2-2; TRBD1 might be the D (5 bases). V was cut by 8 bases and J by 0 bases, with 10 bases left in between. The CDR3 runs 14 residues. Germline V gene lookup returns CDR1 SNHLY and CDR2 FYNNEI. CDR3 region: CASAYRSNTGELFF. DNA of the CDR3: TGTGCCAGCGCATACAGGTCGAACACCGGGGAGCTGTTTTTT.

CDR3 amino acids: CASSPRGGLSSYNEQFF. In nucleotides, the CDR3 is TGTGCCAGCAGTCCAAGGGGGGGCCTGAGCTCCTACAATGAGCAGTTCTTC. The chain has TRBV6-6 and TRBJ2-1; possibly TRBD2 for D (7 bases). The V end was cut by 5 bases, the J end by 0 bases, with 17 bases between. Germline CDR1 is MNHNY and CDR2 is SVGAGI (reference sequence). The CDR3 runs to 17 residues.

This rearrangement joins TRBV6-5 to TRBJ2-2; TRBD2 matches at 7 bases. Germline lookup yields CDR1 MNHEY and CDR2 SVGAGI. J gave up 5 bases and V 6 bases, and 3 bases lay outside the gene matches. The CDR3 totals 13 residues. CDR3 coding DNA: TGTGCCAGCAGAAGCGGGAATACCGGGGAGCTGTTTTTT. This sequence encodes CASRSGNTGELFF.

The V and J genes are TRBV4-2 and TRBJ1-1; 11 bases are shared with TRBD1. V shed 4 bases, J shed 6 bases, and the junction held 7 bases outside the gene matches. This CDR3 is built from 15 residues. Germline lookup yields CDR1 LGHNA and CDR2 YNFKEQ. The CDR3 loop reads CASSPPVGQGAEAFF. The CDR3 bases are TGTGCCAGCAGCCCCCCCGTGGGACAGGGGGCTGAAGCTTTCTTT.

V usage is TRBV10-2 and J usage is TRBJ2-5; maybe TRBD2 (7 bases). Germline loops: CDR1 WSHSY, CDR2 SAAADI. With 10 bases removed from V and 5 bases from J, the gap between germline ends came to 17 bases. The CDR3 spans 13 residues. CDR3 loop: CATSRGGMETQYF. For the CDR3, the DNA is TGCGCCACTTCAAGGGGGGGCATGGAGACCCAGTACTTC.

This clone came up once. The chain uses TRBV6-2 or TRBV6-3 and TRBJ2-7, with TRBD1 matching 7 bases. This CDR3 contains 15 residues. The germline V gene encodes CDR1 MNHEY and CDR2 SVGEGT. J lost 5 bases, V lost 6 bases, and 13 bases had no gene match. CDR3 protein: CASSRTIQGRHEQYF. The DNA of the CDR3 is TGTGCCAGCAGCCGTACGATACAGGGGAGACACGAGCAGTACTTC.

This clone occurred once. V is TRBV2 and J is TRBJ1-5; D not certain. Germline-derived CDR1 and CDR2 are SNHLY and FYNNEI. V was trimmed by 5 bases and J by 0 bases, leaving 11 bases between them. The CDR3 consists of 15 residues. CDR3: CASSPAGLSNQPQHF. In nucleotides, the CDR3 is TGTGCCAGCAGTCCAGCAGGCCTTAGCAATCAGCCCCAGCATTTT.

The genes are TRBV5-1 and TRBJ2-3; D perhaps matches TRBD2 (7 bases). Trimming pared 4 bases from V and 2 bases from J, leaving 14 bases between. The CDR3 sequence is 15 residues long. The germline V gene encodes CDR1 SGHRS and CDR2 YFSETQ. The CDR3 region has the DNA TGCGCCAGCAGCGGGGGGGCTCCAGACACAGATACGCAGTATTTT. Its protein is CASSGGAPDTDTQYF. The full variable domain, its missing parts supplied by reference TRBV5-1 and TRBJ2-3, is KAGVTQTPRYLIKTRGQQVTLSCSPISGHRSVSWYQQTPGQGLQFLFEYFSETQRNKGNFPGRFSGRQFSNSRSEMNVSTLELGDSALYLCASSGGAPDTDTQYFGPGTRLTVL.

The chain employs TRBV5-1 and TRBJ2-1; TRBD1 matches 7 bases. V lost 0 bases and J lost 7; bases outside the gene matches: 4. This CDR3 contains 14 residues. Per germline, CDR1 SGHRS and CDR2 YFSETQ. CDR3 bases: TGCGCCAGCAGCTTGGAACAGGGGTCGAATGAGCAGTTCTTC. Translated: CASSLEQGSNEQFF.

This chain joins TRBV29-1 and TRBJ1-2; D remains unclear. Trimming removed 7 bases at V and 6 bases at J, with 24 bases between. The CDR3 consists of 15 residues. The germline V gene encodes CDR1 SQVTM and CDR2 ANQGSEA. CDR3 sequence: CSARERLSSRDGYTF. The DNA for the CDR3 is TGCAGCGCCCGTGAACGCCTATCGAGTCGGGATGGCTACACCTTC. Together with reference TRBV29-1 and TRBJ1-2, the CDR3 gives the full variable domain: SAVISQKPSRDICQRGTSLTIQCQVDSQVTMMFWYRQQPGQSLTLIATANQGSEATYESGFVIDKFPISRPNLTFSTLTVSNMSPEDSSIYLCSARERLSSRDGYTFGSGTRLTVV.

J is TRBJ2-3 and V is TRBV5-1; 8 nucleotides match TRBD1. Germline CDR1 SGHRS, CDR2 YFSETQ. The CDR3 consists of 13 residues. Trimming removed 4 bases from V and 4 bases from J; junction bases left unmatched: 2. The CDR3 sequence: CASSPDRADTQYF. For the CDR3, the DNA is TGCGCCAGCAGCCCGGACAGGGCAGATACGCAGTATTTT.

The gene calls are TRBV11-2 and TRBJ2-1; 9 bases align to TRBD2. Germline CDR1 reads SGHAT; CDR2 reads FQNNGV. The CDR3 is 15 amino acids. After removal of 7 bases from V and 7 bases from J, the junction contained 11 bases not matched to a gene. The DNA for the CDR3 is TGTGCCAGCACCTCAGCGGGAGGCCTGAGGAATGAGCAGTTCTTC. It codes for CASTSAGGLRNEQFF.

The chain is built from TRBV27 and TRBJ2-2; perhaps TRBD2 as D (5 bases). From germline, CDR1 is MNHEY and CDR2 SMNVEV (reference sequence). V was clipped by 6 bases and J by 6 bases, with 11 bases between them. The CDR3 loop spans 13 amino acids. CDR3: CASREGGSGELFF. The CDR3 DNA reads TGTGCCAGCAGGGAAGGAGGATCCGGGGAGCTGTTTTTT.

The V and J genes are TRBV6-5 and TRBJ2-3; 9 bases map to TRBD2. Trimming removed 8 bases from V and 4 bases from J; junction bases left unmatched: 10. Germline CDR1 and CDR2: MNHEY and SVGAGI. CDR3 length: 15 residues. CDR3 bases: TGTGCCAGCGGGGGGATGCGGGGGGGAGCAGATACGCAGTATTTT. It codes for CASGGMRGGADTQYF.

The chain couples TRBV7-2 to TRBJ2-3, with 7 nucleotides matching TRBD2. CDR3 length equals 14 residues. The V segment lost 5 bases and the J segment 4 bases; nucleotides outside the gene matches: 6. CDR1 is SGHTA, CDR2 FQGNSA, per germline. CDR3 nucleotide sequence: TGTGCCAGCAGCCCACAGCGGGACTCAGATACGCAGTATTTT. This encodes CASSPQRDSDTQYF.

This chain joins TRBV30 and TRBJ2-7; perhaps TRBD2 as D (6 bases). Germline values: CDR1 GTSNPN, CDR2 SVGIG (reference sequence). Trimming stripped 3 bases from V and 4 bases from J, with 16 bases between. The CDR3 consists of 14 residues. The CDR3 DNA follows: TGTGCCTGGAGGGGTTCCCGGGAGAGGTACGAGCAGTACTTC. It yields the protein CAWRGSRERYEQYF. The full variable domain, in which reference TRBV30 and TRBJ2-7 provide the parts outside the CDR3, is SQTIHQWPATLVQPVGSPLSLECTVEGTSNPNLYWYRQAAGRGLQLLFYSVGIGQISSEVPQNLSASRPQDRQFILSSKKLLLSDSGFYLCAWRGSRERYEQYFGPGTRLTVT.

The chain couples TRBV15 to TRBJ2-3, with 10 nucleotides matching TRBD2. The ends lost 0 bases at V and 4 bases at J; junction bases unmatched: 10. This CDR3 comprises 18 residues. Per germline, CDR1 LNHNV and CDR2 YYDKDF (reference sequence). The CDR3 DNA reads as TGTGCCACCAGCAGAGATCGAAGGGCTAGCGGGAGTGCAGATACGCAGTATTTT. Its protein product is CATSRDRRASGSADTQYF.

This clone was counted once. The chain joins TRBV4-3 to TRBJ2-7; no firm D call. The CDR3 has 15 amino acids. CDR1 and CDR2 (germline): LGHNA, YSLEER. Trimming took 3 bases from V and 6 from J, leaving 18 bases between them. CDR3 DNA: TGCGCCAGCAGCCAGGATTCATTGCGTTCTAGCGAGCAGTACTTC. Protein sequence: CASSQDSLRSSEQYF.

J is TRBJ2-2 and V is TRBV10-1, with 8 nucleotides matching TRBD2. After removal of 4 bases from V and 6 bases from J, the junction contained 10 bases not matched to a gene. Germline values: CDR1 WNHNN, CDR2 SYGVQD (reference sequence). The CDR3 is 16 residues long. CDR3 residues: CASSAGSGSYPGELFF. CDR3 DNA: TGCGCCAGCAGTGCAGGAAGCGGGAGTTACCCCGGGGAGCTGTTTTTT.

The genes are TRBV5-4 and TRBJ1-2; 10 nucleotides align to TRBD1. The CDR3 covers 13 residues. The V gene's germline CDR1 is SGHNT and CDR2 YYREEE (reference sequence). Trimming took 3 bases from V and 7 from J; bases not matched to a gene: 3. The CDR3 nucleotides read TGTGCCAGCAGCTGGGACAGGGGTGGTGGCTACACCTTC. Translated: CASSWDRGGGYTF.

CDR3 amino acids: CASSQTGLYSPLHF. CDR3 sequence (DNA): TGTGCCAGCAGTCAGACAGGCCTCTATTCACCCCTCCACTTT. J is TRBJ1-6 and V is TRBV28; tentative D call: TRBD1 (6 bases). CDR3 length: 14 residues. Trimming shortened V by 5 bases and J by 8 bases, and 13 bases separated the two germline ends. The germline gives CDR1 MDHEN, CDR2 SYDVKM.